The clone carrying this T cell receptor beta chain was seen once. The data derive from a study of blood T cell repertoires in COVID-19. Study in general: The United States, Italy and Spain supplied acute and convalescent COVID-19 samples. The cDNA or gDNA used as material had been derived from T cells, B-cell-depleted T cells, or PBMCs.

The germline V gene encodes CDR1 SGHNT and CDR2 YYREEE (reference sequence). This CDR3 contains 14 residues. Trimming removed 0 bases from V and 5 bases from J, with 8 bases in between. Original analysis: By means of reference gene primer amplification, nucleated cell counts were estimated. Sequenced by immunoSEQ multiplex PCR; TCRdb stores in-frame clones only, minus some. The DNA was the basis for D and trimming; V, J and clone size are from that table. Found here are about 160,000 clones, roughly 73% of them singletons; the top ten hold roughly 3.1%. The chain combines TRBV5-4 with TRBJ1-4; D is possibly TRBD1 (5 bases). This clonotype originated in a man between 65 and 80 years old with acute or convalescent COVID-19. The source material was peripheral blood. CDR3 loop: CASSLDRMNEKLFF. CDR3 DNA: TGTGCCAGCAGCTTGGACAGGATGAATGAAAAACTGTTTTTT.